The clone carrying this TCR beta chain was detected once. Libraries were prepared by immunoSEQ multiplex PCR; TCRdb keeps only in-frame clonotypes and omits some of them. Of about 59,000 clones listed, approximately 79% are singletons. The CDR3 is 15 residues long. Germline values: CDR1 SGDLS, CDR2 YYNGEE. Trimming removed 3 bases from V and 4 bases from J; junction bases left unmatched: 6. The sample is drawn from a study of blood T cell repertoires in COVID-19. This sequence was found in a human donor in a cohort sampled during active COVID-19. The sequencing sample was made of peripheral blood. V usage is TRBV9 and J usage is TRBJ2-1, with 8 bases fitting TRBD1. The CDR3 is CASSASDRVYNEQFF. The CDR3 DNA follows: TGTGCCAGCAGCGCGTCGGACAGGGTTTACAATGAGCAGTTCTTC.